This passage covers 27 T cell receptor beta chains from one sample sequenced in a study of CD8 T cell repertoires and HIV-1 epitope variants. Some clones are missing from TCRdb's copy, which holds only in-frame ones; the method was immunoSEQ multiplex PCR. The data contain some 87,000 clones, roughly 81% of them singletons. The sequenced material came from uncultured baseline CD8+ T cells from peripheral blood mononuclear cells (PBMCs). The receptors were sampled from a male donor with HIV.

The V call is TRBV9, the J call TRBJ1-2; 7 nucleotides agree with TRBD1. The CDR3 covers 14 residues. Germline CDR1 is SGDLS and CDR2 is YYNGEE. J lost 4 bases, V lost 4 bases, and 7 bases had no gene match. CDR3 sequence: CASSRGQAAYGYTF. As DNA, the CDR3 is TGTGCCAGCAGCCGAGGACAGGCGGCCTATGGCTACACCTTC.

The chain links TRBV27 to TRBJ1-2, with 10 bases lining up with TRBD1. There are 16 residues in the CDR3. CDR1 and CDR2 (germline): MNHEY, SMNVEV (reference sequence). V shed 6 bases, J shed 4 bases, and the junction held 11 bases outside the gene matches. The CDR3 region has the DNA TGTGCCAGCAGGGGGACAGGGGATAACTCTGGCTATGGCTACACCTTC. Its translation: CASRGTGDNSGYGYTF.

The chain recombines TRBV14 with TRBJ2-1, with 12 bases that match TRBD2. Germline assignment: CDR1 SGHDN and CDR2 FVKESK. After removal of 6 bases from V and 5 bases from J, the junction contained 2 bases not matched to a gene. The CDR3 sequence is 14 residues long. This chain's CDR3 is CASRRTSGNNEQFF. For the CDR3, the DNA is TGTGCCAGCAGACGGACTAGCGGGAACAATGAGCAGTTCTTC.

This chain uses TRBV10-3 with TRBJ1-6; 7 bases line up with TRBD1. The germline V gene encodes CDR1 ENHRY and CDR2 SYGVKD. Trimming removed 6 bases from V and 5 bases from J; junction bases left unmatched: 4. The CDR3 is 14 amino acids. CDR3 protein: CAISSGGDNSPLHF. CDR3 bases: TGTGCCATCAGCTCAGGGGGGGATAATTCACCCCTCCACTTT.

V and J are TRBV5-1 and TRBJ2-5, with a tentative D call TRBD1 (7 bases). Germline CDR1 SGHRS, CDR2 YFSETQ. The CDR3 extends over 14 amino acids. V lost 3 bases and J lost 5, with 14 bases in between. This CDR3 reads CASSSETGRETQYF. The CDR3 DNA reads TGCGCCAGCAGCTCCGAGACAGGGAGGGAGACCCAGTACTTC.

The genes are TRBV6-5 and TRBJ2-7, with D perhaps TRBD2 (6 bases). The CDR3 has 11 residues. V was pared by 6 bases and J by 6 bases, with 9 bases between. The germline V gene encodes CDR1 MNHEY and CDR2 SVGAGI. CDR3 nucleotides: TGTGCCAGCAGAGGGCGGGGCGAGCAGTACTTC. It is translated as CASRGRGEQYF.

The chain couples TRBV7-2 to TRBJ2-2; a weak D match, TRBD2 (5 bases). Trimming took off 2 bases at V and 6 bases at J, with 7 bases between the two ends. Germline assignment: CDR1 SGHTA and CDR2 FQGNSA. This CDR3 region has 13 residues. The CDR3 sequence: CASSLTRAGELFF. DNA of the CDR3: TGTGCCAGCAGCTTAACTAGGGCCGGGGAGCTGTTTTTT.

The chain has TRBV19 and TRBJ1-3; D might be TRBD1 (5 bases). Germline lookup yields CDR1 LNHDA and CDR2 SQIVND (reference sequence). Between the trimmed V and J ends, which lost 3 bases and 6 bases, there was a span of 12 bases. CDR3 length: 14 amino acids. The CDR3 bases are TGTGCCAGTAGTATCCAGGGAATGGAAAACACCATATATTTT. Translated: CASSIQGMENTIYF.

This clone was seen ten or more times. V gene TRBV4-1 combines with J gene TRBJ1-1; D remains unclear. The CDR3 is 13 residues long. Trimming removed 5 bases from V and 1 base from J, with 8 bases in between. Looked up from germline, CDR1 is MGHRA and CDR2 is YSYEKL. In DNA, the CDR3 is TGCGCCAGCAGCTTTTCGGGGAACACTGAAGCTTTCTTT. Translating it yields CASSFSGNTEAFF.

The chain employs TRBV5-1 and TRBJ2-7, with 13 bases lining up with TRBD2. Germline CDR1 is SGHRS and CDR2 is YFSETQ. This CDR3 comprises 15 residues. The trim removed 4 bases at V and 5 bases at J, leaving 6 bases unmatched. CDR3 protein: CASSLRTSGSNEQYF. CDR3 coding DNA: TGCGCCAGCAGCCTACGGACTAGCGGGAGTAACGAGCAGTACTTC.

CDR3 in DNA: TGCGCCAGCAGCGACGGACAGGCTTGGGGAGAAAAACTGTTTTTT. It encodes CASSDGQAWGEKLFF. This rearrangement joins TRBV5-1 to TRBJ1-4; 7 bases line up with TRBD1. This CDR3 is 15 amino acids long. Germline assignment: CDR1 SGHRS and CDR2 YFSETQ. The V segment lost 4 bases and the J segment 8 bases; nucleotides outside the gene matches: 11. The variable domain in full, completed from reference TRBV5-1 and TRBJ1-4, reads KAGVTQTPRYLIKTRGQQVTLSCSPISGHRSVSWYQQTPGQGLQFLFEYFSETQRNKGNFPGRFSGRQFSNSRSEMNVSTLELGDSALYLCASSDGQAWGEKLFFGSGTQLSVL.

The V gene is TRBV9, the J gene TRBJ1-3, with D hard to call. V lost 0 bases and J 0 bases, leaving 7 bases between the germline ends. This CDR3 spans 15 amino acids. The germline gives CDR1 SGDLS, CDR2 YYNGEE. CDR3 nucleotide sequence: TGTGCCAGCAGCGTAGACCCGGTCTCTGGAAACACCATATATTTT. Its translation is CASSVDPVSGNTIYF. Together with reference TRBV9 and TRBJ1-3, the CDR3 gives the full variable domain: DSGVTQTPKHLITATGQRVTLRCSPRSGDLSVYWYQQSLDQGLQFLIQYYNGEERAKGNILERFSAQQFPDLHSELNLSSLELGDSALYFCASSVDPVSGNTIYFGEGSWLTVV.

This clone was recorded a few times. This sequence joins TRBV9 and TRBJ1-5, with D unresolved. The V end lost 0 bases, the J end lost 5 bases, and 6 bases lay between the germline ends. The CDR3 sequence is 13 residues long. From germline, CDR1 is SGDLS and CDR2 YYNGEE. Here the CDR3 reads CASSVAPDQPQHF. For the CDR3, the DNA is TGTGCCAGCAGCGTAGCCCCCGATCAGCCCCAGCATTTT.

The J gene is TRBJ1-1, the V gene TRBV10-2, with unresolved D. This CDR3 region has 11 residues. In germline, CDR1 is WSHSY, CDR2 SAAADI. Deletions cut 3 bases from V and 7 bases from J, with 6 bases between. CDR3 in amino acids: CASSDFVEAFF. Written as DNA, the CDR3 is TGCGCCAGCAGTGACTTTGTTGAAGCTTTCTTT.

This clone was seen only once. This chain connects TRBV5-6 to TRBJ1-1; D may be TRBD1 (6 bases). V was trimmed by 2 bases and J by 3 bases, leaving 14 bases between them. The CDR3 length is 15 residues. The germline V gene encodes CDR1 SGHDT and CDR2 YYEEEE. The CDR3 DNA is TGTGCCAGCAGCTTACAGGGAGGCTATGACACTGAAGCTTTCTTT. This gives the protein CASSLQGGYDTEAFF.

The V and J genes are TRBV7-8 and TRBJ2-7; maybe TRBD2 (5 bases). CDR1 is SGHVS, CDR2 FQNEAQ, per germline. V was trimmed by 4 bases and J by 7 bases, leaving 14 bases between them. This CDR3 contains 13 residues. The CDR3 DNA sequence: TGTGCCAGCAGCTCAATATCCACGGGGGAGCAGTACTTC. Translation gives CASSSISTGEQYF.

The chain combines TRBV7-7 with TRBJ2-7, with D possibly matching TRBD1 (5 bases). The ends were cut back, 8 bases at V and 2 bases at J, with 19 bases in the middle. The germline CDR1 and CDR2 sequences are SSHAT and FNYEAQ (reference sequence). The CDR3 is made up of 15 amino acids. In DNA form, the CDR3 reads TGTGCCAGCGCCCTTTCCTCGGAACAGGCCTACGAGCAGTACTTC. Its translation: CASALSSEQAYEQYF.

The V call is TRBV7-9, the J call TRBJ2-7; 8 positions agree with TRBD1. There are 15 residues in the CDR3. Unmatched junction bases numbered 5, after V lost 4 bases and J lost 0 bases. Looked up from germline, CDR1 is SEHNR and CDR2 is FQNEAQ (reference sequence). The CDR3, as DNA: TGTGCCAGCAGCTCTCCGGACAGGGACTCCTACGAGCAGTACTTC. Translation gives CASSSPDRDSYEQYF.

The table lists this clone with many counts. The chain joins TRBV9 to TRBJ2-2; D unclear. V was cut by 2 bases and J by 4 bases, with 3 bases left in between. The germline V gene encodes CDR1 SGDLS and CDR2 YYNGEE. The CDR3 loop spans 12 amino acids. The CDR3, as DNA: TGTGCCAGCAGCGTGGGCACCGGGGAGCTGTTTTTT. Translation: CASSVGTGELFF.

The rearrangement uses TRBV7-8 and TRBJ2-1; 9 nucleotides agree with TRBD1. The length of the CDR3 is 16 residues. The V and J ends lost 6 bases and 2 bases, in that order; junction bases with no gene match: 8. Germline V gene data show CDR1 as SGHVS and CDR2 as FQNEAQ. CDR3 in amino acids: CASRSERTGAYNEQFF. CDR3 bases: TGTGCCAGCAGGTCCGAAAGGACAGGGGCCTACAATGAGCAGTTCTTC.

V and J are TRBV7-2 and TRBJ2-7, with D perhaps TRBD1 (6 bases). Trimming cost V 5 bases and J 3 bases, with 17 bases left between them. Germline V gives CDR1 SGHTA, CDR2 FQGNSA. CDR3 length equals 15 residues. CDR3 nucleotides: TGTGCCAGCAGCGTTTCCTTGGGACAATACTACGAGCAGTACTTC. Protein product: CASSVSLGQYYEQYF.

The V call is TRBV9, the J call TRBJ1-2; D gene uncertain. The V end was cut by 0 bases, the J end by 3 bases, with 12 bases between. Germline V CDR1 and CDR2: SGDLS, YYNGEE. The CDR3 is made up of 15 amino acids. As DNA, the CDR3 is TGTGCCAGCAGCGTAGCCGCGGCTAGGGACTATGGCTACACCTTC. It encodes CASSVAAARDYGYTF.

This clone is medium-sized (0.01 to 0.1%). The chain combines TRBV2 with TRBJ2-7; 9 bases align to TRBD1. V shed 3 bases, J shed 5 bases, and the junction held 8 bases outside the gene matches. From germline, CDR1 is SNHLY and CDR2 FYNNEI. The CDR3 runs 15 residues. The CDR3, as DNA: TGTGCCAGCAGTGAGGCGTTCGGGACAGGGAACGAGCAGTACTTC. It codes for CASSEAFGTGNEQYF.

This clone was seen at least ten times. This chain links TRBV9 with TRBJ1-5, with D perhaps matching TRBD1 (5 bases). Per the germline V gene, CDR1 is SGDLS and CDR2 is YYNGEE. V was cut by 0 bases and J by 5 bases, with 9 bases left in between. The CDR3 runs 14 residues. CDR3 region: CASSVEGEHQPQHF. Written as DNA, the CDR3 is TGTGCCAGCAGCGTAGAAGGGGAGCATCAGCCCCAGCATTTT.

The V call is TRBV27, the J call TRBJ2-1; 11 bases fit TRBD1. The CDR3 loop spans 15 amino acids. Germline V gene lookup returns CDR1 MNHEY and CDR2 SMNVEV (reference sequence). The V and J ends lost 4 bases and 8 bases, in that order; junction bases with no gene match: 7. The DNA for the CDR3 is TGTGCCAGCAGTTACCGGACAGGGGGCAGGGATGAGCAGTTCTTC. Translating it yields CASSYRTGGRDEQFF.

The V call is TRBV7-8, the J call TRBJ2-1, with 10 positions matching TRBD2. CDR1 and CDR2 (germline): SGHVS, FQNEAQ. The CDR3 length is 16 residues. The ends lost 3 bases at V and 7 bases at J; junction bases unmatched: 9. For the CDR3, the DNA is TGTGCCAGCAGCTTCAGAGCGGGAGGGCCAAGGAATGAGCAGTTCTTC. Amino acid sequence: CASSFRAGGPRNEQFF.

The genes are TRBV30 and TRBJ2-7, with 10 nucleotides matching TRBD2. The CDR3 sequence is 15 residues long. Germline V CDR1 and CDR2: GTSNPN, SVGIG (reference sequence). V lost 2 bases and J lost 1; bases outside the gene matches: 5. CDR3 in amino acids: CAWSKILAGSYEQYF. The CDR3 coding sequence is TGTGCCTGGAGTAAAATACTAGCGGGATCCTACGAGCAGTACTTC.